This is a list of T cell receptor beta chains from one sample in a study of cytomegalovirus exposure and HLA in healthy donors. Assay used: immunoSEQ multiplex PCR; TCRdb lists only in-frame clones, some missing. This table holds 100,000 to 120,000 clones, about four fifths found once. Input material: PBMCs. The receptors stem from a man aged 25-40 years in good health and CMV-seronegative. CDR3s include the opening cysteine and the closing phenylalanine or tryptophan. D genes are given only for firm matches. Some rows have no size entry. The others give once, few or many, or a class for an expanded clone.

abundance: once
d_gene: TRBD1
v_gene: TRBV4-1
j_gene: TRBJ2-3
CDR3aa: CASSQETGGPADTQYF
CDR3nt: TGCGCCAGCAGCCAAGAAACAGGGGGTCCCGCAGATACGCAGTATTTT

abundance: .
d_gene: TRBD2
v_gene: TRBV9
j_gene: TRBJ2-1
CDR3aa: CASSVAGTTYNEQFF
CDR3nt: TGTGCCAGCAGCGTAGCCGGGACTACCTACAATGAGCAGTTCTTC

abundance: .
d_gene: .
v_gene: TRBV9
j_gene: TRBJ2-7
CDR3aa: CASSVDPGYEQYF
CDR3nt: TGTGCCAGCAGCGTAGATCCAGGCTACGAGCAGTACTTC

abundance: .
d_gene: TRBD2
v_gene: TRBV4-1
j_gene: TRBJ2-1
CDR3aa: CASSQGRIVGGLVNEQFF
CDR3nt: TGCGCCAGCAGCCAGGGGCGTATCGTGGGAGGGCTCGTCAATGAGCAGTTCTTC

abundance: .
d_gene: .
v_gene: TRBV4-2
j_gene: TRBJ1-2
CDR3aa: CASSQGANYGYTF
CDR3nt: TGTGCCAGCAGCCAAGGAGCCAACTATGGCTACACCTTC

abundance: .
d_gene: TRBD1
v_gene: TRBV2
j_gene: TRBJ2-7
CDR3aa: CASEPGTDLYEQYF
CDR3nt: TGTGCCAGCGAACCGGGGACAGACCTCTACGAGCAGTACTTC

abundance: .
d_gene: TRBD2
v_gene: TRBV9
j_gene: TRBJ2-1
CDR3aa: CASSASLAGDGDNEQFF
CDR3nt: TGTGCCAGCAGTGCCAGCCTAGCGGGAGATGGTGACAATGAGCAGTTCTTC

abundance: .
d_gene: .
v_gene: TRBV7-2
j_gene: TRBJ2-3
CDR3aa: CASSLAVDTQYF
CDR3nt: TGTGCCAGCAGCTTAGCCGTGGATACGCAGTATTTT

abundance: .
d_gene: TRBD1
v_gene: TRBV10-1
j_gene: TRBJ1-2
CDR3aa: CASSARTGYGYTF
CDR3nt: TGCGCCAGCAGTGCGAGGACAGGCTATGGCTACACCTTC

abundance: .
d_gene: TRBD2
v_gene: TRBV6-5
j_gene: TRBJ2-1
CDR3aa: CASRSLAGEGNEQFF
CDR3nt: TGTGCCAGCAGATCCTTAGCGGGAGAAGGTAATGAGCAGTTCTTC

abundance: .
d_gene: .
v_gene: TRBV19
j_gene: TRBJ1-1
CDR3aa: CASSTGLRVAFF
CDR3nt: TGTGCCAGTAGTACGGGATTGCGCGTAGCTTTCTTT

abundance: .
d_gene: TRBD2
v_gene: TRBV7-2
j_gene: TRBJ2-7
CDR3aa: CASSLQREFEQYF
CDR3nt: TGTGCCAGCAGCCTCCAGCGGGAGTTCGAGCAGTACTTC

abundance: once
d_gene: TRBD2
v_gene: TRBV27
j_gene: TRBJ2-3
CDR3aa: CASRIAGAPDTQYF
CDR3nt: TGTGCCAGCAGAATAGCGGGAGCTCCAGATACGCAGTATTTT

abundance: few
d_gene: .
v_gene: TRBV5-5
j_gene: TRBJ2-2
CDR3aa: CASSLRGGRTGELFF
CDR3nt: TGTGCCAGCAGCTTGCGAGGCGGCCGCACCGGGGAGCTGTTTTTT

abundance: few
d_gene: .
v_gene: TRBV5-6
j_gene: TRBJ1-2
CDR3aa: CASSYTGSYGYTF
CDR3nt: TGTGCCAGCAGCTACACAGGGTCCTATGGCTACACCTTC

abundance: .
d_gene: .
v_gene: TRBV11-3
j_gene: TRBJ2-7
CDR3aa: CASSLGSPKDGRTYEQYF
CDR3nt: TGTGCCAGCAGCTTAGGATCCCCAAAAGATGGGAGAACCTACGAGCAGTACTTC

abundance: once
d_gene: .
v_gene: TRBV4-1
j_gene: TRBJ1-5
CDR3aa: CASSQDPFKPQHF
CDR3nt: TGCGCCAGCAGCCAAGATCCATTCAAGCCCCAGCATTTT

abundance: .
d_gene: .
v_gene: TRBV19
j_gene: TRBJ1-5
CDR3aa: CASSTPQGNQPQHF
CDR3nt: TGTGCCAGTAGTACTCCCCAGGGAAATCAGCCCCAGCATTTT

abundance: .
d_gene: .
v_gene: TRBV28
j_gene: TRBJ1-2
CDR3aa: CASSVTGPGRGYTF
CDR3nt: TGTGCCAGCAGTGTAACAGGGCCCGGTCGTGGCTACACCTTC

abundance: .
d_gene: TRBD2
v_gene: TRBV7-9
j_gene: TRBJ2-1
CDR3aa: CASSLVGVAGVGSYNEQFF
CDR3nt: TGTGCCAGCAGCTTAGTAGGCGTAGCGGGAGTAGGGTCCTACAATGAGCAGTTCTTC

abundance: .
d_gene: .
v_gene: TRBV29-1
j_gene: TRBJ2-2
CDR3aa: CSVTIGGGANTGELFF
CDR3nt: TGCAGCGTTACTATAGGGGGAGGGGCGAACACCGGGGAGCTGTTTTTT

abundance: .
d_gene: .
v_gene: TRBV7-8
j_gene: TRBJ1-1
CDR3aa: CASTQALNTEAFF
CDR3nt: TGTGCCAGCACCCAAGCCCTGAACACTGAAGCTTTCTTT

abundance: .
d_gene: .
v_gene: TRBV5-1
j_gene: TRBJ2-7
CDR3aa: CASSLGGQAYEQYF
CDR3nt: TGCGCCAGCAGCTTGGGAGGTCAAGCCTACGAGCAGTACTTC

abundance: .
d_gene: TRBD2
v_gene: TRBV27
j_gene: TRBJ2-7
CDR3aa: CASSRLAASYEQYF
CDR3nt: TGTGCCAGCAGTCGACTAGCGGCTTCCTACGAGCAGTACTTC

abundance: .
d_gene: TRBD1
v_gene: TRBV6-6
j_gene: TRBJ1-6
CDR3aa: CASSFPRDRGNSPLHF
CDR3nt: TGTGCCAGCAGTTTCCCACGGGACAGGGGAAATTCACCCCTCCACTTT

abundance: .
d_gene: TRBD1
v_gene: TRBV13
j_gene: TRBJ2-5
CDR3aa: CASSLSTGTQETQYF
CDR3nt: TGTGCCAGCAGCTTATCGACAGGGACACAGGAGACCCAGTACTTC

abundance: .
d_gene: TRBD2
v_gene: TRBV7-9
j_gene: TRBJ2-7
CDR3aa: CASSQPGLGLVEQYF
CDR3nt: TGTGCCAGCAGTCAACCGGGACTAGGCCTCGTAGAGCAGTACTTC

abundance: .
d_gene: .
v_gene: TRBV7-6
j_gene: TRBJ1-4
CDR3aa: CASSRPGVEKLFF
CDR3nt: TGTGCCAGCAGCCGCCCGGGGGTCGAAAAACTGTTTTTT

abundance: .
d_gene: TRBD1
v_gene: TRBV7-2
j_gene: TRBJ2-7
CDR3aa: CASSPHSRRTGEGDEQYF
CDR3nt: TGTGCCAGCAGCCCGCATAGTAGGCGGACAGGGGAGGGCGACGAGCAGTACTTC

abundance: .
d_gene: .
v_gene: TRBV2
j_gene: TRBJ1-4
CDR3aa: CASSVRQGGEKLFF
CDR3nt: TGTGCCAGCAGTGTTAGGCAGGGAGGGGAAAAACTGTTTTTT

abundance: .
d_gene: .
v_gene: TRBV27
j_gene: TRBJ1-5
CDR3aa: CASKSGIFGGNQPQHF
CDR3nt: TGTGCCAGCAAATCGGGGATTTTCGGGGGAAATCAGCCCCAGCATTTT

abundance: .
d_gene: TRBD2
v_gene: TRBV11-2
j_gene: TRBJ2-5
CDR3aa: CASSSRTSGRTETQYF
CDR3nt: TGTGCCAGCAGCTCCCGGACTAGCGGGAGAACGGAGACCCAGTACTTC

abundance: .
d_gene: .
v_gene: TRBV6-5
j_gene: TRBJ1-2
CDR3aa: CASSYSGHSRGYTF
CDR3nt: TGTGCCAGCAGTTACTCGGGTCATTCGCGGGGCTACACCTTC

abundance: .
d_gene: TRBD1
v_gene: TRBV5-4
j_gene: TRBJ2-7
CDR3aa: CASSPTGARSSYEQYF
CDR3nt: TGTGCCAGCAGCCCGACAGGGGCCCGAAGCTCCTACGAGCAGTACTTC

abundance: few
d_gene: .
v_gene: TRBV4-1
j_gene: TRBJ2-7
CDR3aa: CASSPRTASYEQYF
CDR3nt: TGCGCCAGCAGTCCAAGGACAGCCTCCTACGAGCAGTACTTC

abundance: .
d_gene: TRBD1
v_gene: TRBV9
j_gene: TRBJ1-1
CDR3aa: CASSVGQGAWAFF
CDR3nt: TGTGCCAGCAGCGTAGGGCAGGGGGCGTGGGCTTTCTTT

abundance: .
d_gene: TRBD2
v_gene: TRBV29-1
j_gene: TRBJ2-5
CDR3aa: CSVGTSGGRRETQYF
CDR3nt: TGCAGCGTTGGTACTAGCGGGGGGCGTCGAGAGACCCAGTACTTC

abundance: .
d_gene: .
v_gene: TRBV6-5
j_gene: TRBJ1-1
CDR3aa: CASSPPGVDTEAFF
CDR3nt: TGTGCCAGCAGCCCCCCAGGGGTTGACACTGAAGCTTTCTTT

abundance: .
d_gene: TRBD1
v_gene: TRBV27
j_gene: TRBJ2-5
CDR3aa: CASSLEPPVGQGHQETQYF
CDR3nt: TGTGCCAGCAGTTTAGAACCACCGGTGGGACAGGGCCATCAAGAGACCCAGTACTTC

abundance: .
d_gene: .
v_gene: TRBV7-2
j_gene: TRBJ2-5
CDR3aa: CASSSKETQYF
CDR3nt: TGTGCCAGCAGCTCCAAAGAGACCCAGTACTTC

abundance: .
d_gene: TRBD2
v_gene: TRBV28
j_gene: TRBJ2-1
CDR3aa: CASSLPGRAGVNEQFF
CDR3nt: TGTGCCAGCAGTTTGCCCGGGAGGGCCGGGGTGAATGAGCAGTTCTTC

abundance: once
d_gene: TRBD1
v_gene: TRBV18
j_gene: TRBJ1-2
CDR3aa: CASSPVPAGGDGHTF
CDR3nt: TGTGCCAGCTCACCCGTCCCGGCAGGGGGCGATGGCCACACCTTC

abundance: few
d_gene: .
v_gene: TRBV6-1
j_gene: TRBJ1-4
CDR3aa: CASSLSGAREKLFF
CDR3nt: TGTGCCAGCAGTTTAAGCGGGGCTCGGGAAAAACTGTTTTTT

abundance: .
d_gene: .
v_gene: TRBV6-6
j_gene: TRBJ2-7
CDR3aa: CASSYYVRFYEQYF
CDR3nt: TGTGCCAGCAGTTACTATGTCAGGTTCTACGAGCAGTACTTC

abundance: .
d_gene: .
v_gene: TRBV28
j_gene: TRBJ2-7
CDR3aa: CASRSQAYEQYF
CDR3nt: TGTGCCAGCAGATCTCAGGCTTACGAGCAGTACTTC

abundance: .
d_gene: TRBD1
v_gene: TRBV27
j_gene: TRBJ1-2
CDR3aa: CASGYGQGNYGYTF
CDR3nt: TGTGCCAGCGGGTACGGACAGGGCAACTATGGCTACACCTTC